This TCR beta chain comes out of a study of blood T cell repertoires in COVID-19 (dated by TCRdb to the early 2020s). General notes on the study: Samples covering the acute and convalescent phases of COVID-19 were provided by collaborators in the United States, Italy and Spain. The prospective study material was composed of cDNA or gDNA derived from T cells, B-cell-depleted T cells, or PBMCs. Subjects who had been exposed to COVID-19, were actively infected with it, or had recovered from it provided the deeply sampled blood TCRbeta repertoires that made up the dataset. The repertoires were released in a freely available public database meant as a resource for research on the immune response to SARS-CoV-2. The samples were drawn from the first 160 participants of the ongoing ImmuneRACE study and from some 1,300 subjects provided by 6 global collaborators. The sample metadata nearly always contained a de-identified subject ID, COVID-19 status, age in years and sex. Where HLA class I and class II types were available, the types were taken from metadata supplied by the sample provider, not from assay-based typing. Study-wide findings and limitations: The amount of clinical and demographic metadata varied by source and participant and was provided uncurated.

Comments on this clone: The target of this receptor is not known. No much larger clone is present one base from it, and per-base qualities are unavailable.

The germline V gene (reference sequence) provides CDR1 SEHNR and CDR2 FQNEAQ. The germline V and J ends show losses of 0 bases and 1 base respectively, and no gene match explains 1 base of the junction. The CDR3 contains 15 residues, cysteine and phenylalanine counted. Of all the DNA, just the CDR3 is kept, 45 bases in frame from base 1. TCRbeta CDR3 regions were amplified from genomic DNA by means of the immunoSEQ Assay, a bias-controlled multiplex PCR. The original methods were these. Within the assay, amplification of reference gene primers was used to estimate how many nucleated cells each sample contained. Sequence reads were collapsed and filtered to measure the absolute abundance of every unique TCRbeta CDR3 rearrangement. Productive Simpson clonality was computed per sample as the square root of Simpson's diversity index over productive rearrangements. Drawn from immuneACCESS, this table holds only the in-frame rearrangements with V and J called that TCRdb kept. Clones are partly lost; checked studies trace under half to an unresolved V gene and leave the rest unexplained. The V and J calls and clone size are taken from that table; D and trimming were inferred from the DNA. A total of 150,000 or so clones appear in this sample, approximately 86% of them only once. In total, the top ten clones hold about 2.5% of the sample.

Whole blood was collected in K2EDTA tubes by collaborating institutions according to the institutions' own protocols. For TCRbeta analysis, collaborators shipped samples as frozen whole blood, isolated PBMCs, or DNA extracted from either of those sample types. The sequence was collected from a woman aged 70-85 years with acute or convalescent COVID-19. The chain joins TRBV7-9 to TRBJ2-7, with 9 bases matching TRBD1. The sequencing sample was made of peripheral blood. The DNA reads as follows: TGTGCCAGCAGCTTAGCAGGACAGGGGTCCTACGAGCAGTACTTC. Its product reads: CASSLAGQGSYEQYF.